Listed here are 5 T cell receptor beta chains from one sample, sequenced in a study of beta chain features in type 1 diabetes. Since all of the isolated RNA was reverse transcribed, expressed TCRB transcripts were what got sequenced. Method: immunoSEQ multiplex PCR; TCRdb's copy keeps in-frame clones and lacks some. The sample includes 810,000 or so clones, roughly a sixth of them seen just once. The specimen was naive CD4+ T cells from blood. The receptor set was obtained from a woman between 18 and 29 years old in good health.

Here the CDR3 reads CSALLTGGMFF. The CDR3 DNA follows: TGCAGTGCTTTACTGACAGGGGGCATGTTCTTC. V gene TRBV20-1 combines with J gene TRBJ2-1; 10 nucleotides line up with TRBD1. The CDR3 is 11 amino acids. Trimming removed 5 bases from V and 15 bases from J; junction bases left unmatched: 7. Germline-derived CDR1 and CDR2 are DFQATT and SNEGSKA (reference sequence).

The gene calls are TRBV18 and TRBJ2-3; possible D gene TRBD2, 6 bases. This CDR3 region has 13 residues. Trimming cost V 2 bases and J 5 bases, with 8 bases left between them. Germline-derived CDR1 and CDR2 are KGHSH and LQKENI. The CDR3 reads CASSPAGRDTQYF. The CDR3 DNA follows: TGTGCCAGCTCACCAGCGGGGAGAGATACGCAGTATTTT.

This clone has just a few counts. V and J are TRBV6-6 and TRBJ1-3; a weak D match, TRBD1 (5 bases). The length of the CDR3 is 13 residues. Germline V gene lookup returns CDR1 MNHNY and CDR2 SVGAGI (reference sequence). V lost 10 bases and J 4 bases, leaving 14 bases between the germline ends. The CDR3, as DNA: TGTGCCACCTCTCGAGGGGAAGGAAACACCATATATTTT. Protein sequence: CATSRGEGNTIYF.

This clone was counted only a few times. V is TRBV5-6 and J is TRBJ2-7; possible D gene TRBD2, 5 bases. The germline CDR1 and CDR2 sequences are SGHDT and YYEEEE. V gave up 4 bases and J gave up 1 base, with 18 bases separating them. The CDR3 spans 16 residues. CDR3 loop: CASSPVTAVRSYEQYF. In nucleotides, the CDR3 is TGTGCCAGCAGCCCGGTAACAGCGGTCAGGTCCTACGAGCAGTACTTC.

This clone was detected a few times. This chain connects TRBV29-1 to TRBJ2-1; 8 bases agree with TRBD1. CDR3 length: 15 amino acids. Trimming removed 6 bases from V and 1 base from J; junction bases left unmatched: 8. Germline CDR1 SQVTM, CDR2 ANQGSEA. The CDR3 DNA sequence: TGCAGCGTGCTGGGGACAGGAGAATCCTACAATGAGCAGTTCTTC. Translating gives CSVLGTGESYNEQFF.